This TCR beta chain originates from a study of human T cells and chemical hapten exposure listed by TCRdb under 2021. Study-level background: For sensitization, 2% DPC in acetone was applied to a 2 cm by 2 cm area of upper inner arm skin. Some 29 alopecia patients gave blood for TCR sequencing at one to four time points (pre-sensitization, 2, 6 and 24 weeks). Throughout the approximately 25-week study period, patients were also given weekly therapeutic DPC doses on the scalp. In alopecia patients, the study followed how the peripheral blood TCR repertoire changed in vivo over primary and secondary sensitization to diphenylcyclopropenone (DPC), a hapten. Blood was sampled from patients pre-sensitization (week 0) and at 2, 6 and about 24 weeks after DPC sensitization. The mostly female patient cohort included alopecia areata with under or over 50% scalp involvement, alopecia totalis and alopecia universalis. Libraries were pooled for sequencing, and variation in per-sample TCR yields was attributed mainly to small differences in library volumes within the pool. Patch tests used Finn chambers with 0.01% DPC on the upper back, scored after 6 days by International Contact Dermatitis Research Group standards. Summary of the overall study and its limitations: Because all patients had alopecia, a presumed autoimmune disease, the immune response of the patients might differ from that of healthy individuals. Significantly more large CDR3 similarity clusters were formed by expanded TCRs than by pre-sensitization or healthy control sets, consistent with antigen-driven responses. A positive correlation was found between the number of PT1 expanded TCRs and patch test score, with significance reached at thresholds 8, 16 and 32 but not 4. Repeated subsampling changed both the strength of the expansion versus patch-test correlation and the threshold at which the correlation became significant. No change with DPC sensitization was found in the number of TCRs above 1 in 1000 frequency, and no evidence of global repertoire structure alterations was found.

Explained via the paper, the time point label denotes: pre-sensitization, week 0. This specimen's treatment or condition label, interpreted: therapeutic diphenylcyclopropenone sensitization with weekly scalp DPC. Blood at each patch-test visit was drawn before the patch test was applied. Patients were eligible if aged 18 to 70, diagnosed with alopecia and judged suitable for DPC therapy, and pregnant patients were excluded. Unfractionated whole blood was collected in Tempus Blood RNA tubes, and total RNA was extracted from that blood. Reading from cysteine to phenylalanine, the CDR3 counts 17 amino acids. The entry retains the CDR3 DNA only, 51 bases that are in frame from base 1. V is pruned by 3 bases and J by 2 bases, leaving 9 bases of the junction without a gene match. CDR1 SGHTA and CDR2 FQGNSA were looked up in the germline V gene. Comment on this clonotype: The specificity of this receptor is unknown. The record has no base qualities; no much larger clone is one base away.

The library relied on RACE. Sequencer: NextSeq 500. During library preparation, unique molecular identifiers were attached to individual cDNA molecules so that TCRs could be counted in a quantitative, reproducible way. Both TCR alpha and TCR beta chains were sequenced from each blood RNA sample. As for how the authors treated the data: The median number of TCRs per sample was some 100,000, ranging from roughly 23,224 to 690,600. The Decombinator software suite was used to annotate the V, J and CDR3 of the TCR reads. For PS versus PT1 abundance plots, all samples were subsampled to the same number of TCRs (28,000). Expanded TCRs were defined as absent before sensitization and observed at least eight times at the 2-week time point. TCRdb reprocessed the public reads (quality trimming at Q25 with fastp, clone calling with MiXCR) and kept in-frame beta chains. Records with the same CDR3 protein are collapsed into one entry carrying the most frequent genes and DNA. The V and J calls, along with clone size, are taken from TCRdb and not from the paper's own processing. A total of about 51,000 distinct CDR3 sequences appear in this sample, about a tenth of them only once. 13% to 15% of the sample comes from the top ten.

The rearrangement combines TRBV7-2 with TRBJ2-7, with 11 bases matching TRBD1. The receptor comes from a woman between 35 and 50 years old with alopecia areata. Some clones in this sample may be carry-over from other donors' samples. Sample: whole blood, taken in connection with sensitization to the hapten diphenylcyclopropenone (DPC). This receptor carries the CDR3 CASSFRDRGFRTYEQYF. The nucleotide sequence reads as follows: TGTGCCAGCAGCTTCCGGGACAGGGGGTTCCGTACCTACGAGCAGTACTTC.